One sample yielded the 3 T cell receptor beta chains listed below, sequenced in a study of molecular identifiers for immune sequencing clone quantification. MiXCR, applied by TCRdb to the PCR reads, yields one record per CDR3 protein. The sample has about 640,000 distinct CDR3 sequences; around 20% are singletons. The sequencing input was naive CD8+ T cells from blood, with Jurkat cell RNA spiked in. Stated subset: FACS-sorted CD8+CD4-CCR7+CD45RA+ naive T cells. The receptors come from a human donor in good health. Some libraries in this study had Jurkat cell RNA spiked in.

Worth noting for this clonotype: This may stem from a read error, because a much larger clone lies one nucleotide away. This chain uses TRBV7-2 with TRBJ2-7, with D hard to call. CDR1 and CDR2 (germline): SGHTA, FQGNSA. With 0 bases removed from V and 3 bases from J, the gap between germline ends came to 6 bases. The CDR3 covers 13 residues. CDR3 region: CASSLACHYEQYF. In DNA, the CDR3 is TGTGCCAGCAGCTTAGCTTGCCACTACGAGCAGTACTTC.

As for this clonotype: This sequence may be a read error, since a much larger clone differs from it by one base. The chain joins TRBV27 to TRBJ2-3, with D hard to call. This CDR3 has 16 amino acids. V was pared by 1 base and J by 5 bases, with 16 bases between. Germline CDR1 reads MNHEY; CDR2 reads SMNVEV (reference sequence). As DNA, the CDR3 is TGTGCCAGCAGTTTATTTCTGGGGTGTGATGGAGATACGCAGTATTTT. This codes for CASSLFLGCDGDTQYF.

In the case of this clonotype: A read error may produce the germline difference seen at one junction end. The J gene is TRBJ2-6, the V gene TRBV9; maybe TRBD2 (6 bases). The length of the CDR3 is 16 residues. CDR1 is SGDLS, CDR2 YYNGEE, per germline. CDR3 in amino acids: CASGVGGLSGVNVLTF. The CDR3 DNA reads TGTGCCAGCGGCGTAGGAGGGCTGTCCGGGGTCAACGTCCTGACTTTC.